This TCR beta chain comes out of a study of blood T cells in healthy people across ages. The CDR3 contains 16 residues. The ends were cut back, 1 base at V and 2 bases at J, with 11 bases in the middle. Germline lookup yields CDR1 SEHNR and CDR2 FQNEAQ (reference sequence). Study-wide results and caveats: The study regarded diversity estimates from one million T cells as underestimates. Older individuals had lower TCR beta diversity per million T cells (the decline was roughly linear).

This clonotype was recorded a few times. Antigen unknown. Then a second PCR, running about 6 to 11 cycles, was carried out with a sample-barcoded 5' primer and a J-beta primer mix. TCRdb independently ran MiXCR on the 5' RACE reads; one entry per CDR3 protein. The sample includes 780,000 or so distinct CDR3 sequences, 25% of them seen just once. The same sample was also used in a study of T cells of mothers and their children.

The receptor was isolated from a boy under 18 in good health. The V and J genes are TRBV7-9 and TRBJ1-4; D not certain. Sequencing was performed on blood. The CDR3 loop is CASSLGSTATNEKLFF. Written as DNA, the CDR3 is TGTGCCAGCAGCTTAGGCTCCACTGCGACTAATGAAAAACTGTTTTTT.